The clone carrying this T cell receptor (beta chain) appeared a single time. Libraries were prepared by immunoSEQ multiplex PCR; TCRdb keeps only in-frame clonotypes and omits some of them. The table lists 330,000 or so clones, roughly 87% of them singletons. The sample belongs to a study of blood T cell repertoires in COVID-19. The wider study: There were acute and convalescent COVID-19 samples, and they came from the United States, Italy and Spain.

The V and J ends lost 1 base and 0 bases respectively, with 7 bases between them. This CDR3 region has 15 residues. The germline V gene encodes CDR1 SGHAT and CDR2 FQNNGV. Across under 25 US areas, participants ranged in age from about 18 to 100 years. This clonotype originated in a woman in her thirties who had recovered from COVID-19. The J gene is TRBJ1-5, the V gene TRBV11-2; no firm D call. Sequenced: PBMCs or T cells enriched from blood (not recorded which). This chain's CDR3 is CASSLGLYSNQPQHF. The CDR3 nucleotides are TGTGCCAGCAGCTTAGGCCTCTATAGCAATCAGCCCCAGCATTTT.